Listed below are T cell receptor beta chains from one sample, sequenced in a study of shared clonotypes between healthy human individuals. The data were produced by immunoSEQ multiplex PCR, yet TCRdb's version contains in-frame clones alone and is incomplete. The sample carries more than 1.2 million clones, about 98.5% recorded once. The sequenced sample consisted of naive CD4+ T cells sorted from blood. These receptors all come from a man aged 30 to 39 in good health. Both conserved end residues are part of each CDR3. Fields, in order: clone size, D gene, V gene, J gene, CDR3 DNA, CDR3 protein. A D gene is named only where the DNA matches it firmly. Clone sizes are given selectively: once, few, many, or a class where the clone is expanded.

>.|.|TRBV9|TRBJ2-3
TGTGCCAGCAGCGTAGGACTCAGCACAGATACGCAGTATTTT
CASSVGLSTDTQYF
>.|TRBD2|TRBV18|TRBJ2-7
TGTGCCAGCTCACCCCGGACTAGCGGTACCTACGAGCAGTACTTC
CASSPRTSGTYEQYF
>.|.|TRBV27|TRBJ1-2
TGTGCCAGCAGTCACGACAGGTCCTATGGCTACACCTTC
CASSHDRSYGYTF
>.|TRBD2|TRBV9|TRBJ2-5
TGTGCCAGCAGCGTAGGCGGGGGGCTTGAGACCCAGTACTTC
CASSVGGGLETQYF
>.|.|TRBV6-5|TRBJ1-5
TGTGCCAGCAGAACACCTTGGGGGAGGGATCAGCCCCAGCATTTT
CASRTPWGRDQPQHF
>.|TRBD2|TRBV28|TRBJ2-7
TGTGCCAGCAGTGCCCTTGTCGGGAGGGGGGAGCAGTACTTC
CASSALVGRGEQYF
>.|.|TRBV18|TRBJ2-7
TGTGCCAGCTCACCACGAGGGCAGAACTACGAGCAGTACTTC
CASSPRGQNYEQYF
>.|TRBD2|TRBV6-4|TRBJ2-3
TGTGCCAGCAGTGACGTCGGGGGAGGGAGCACAGATACGCAGTATTTT
CASSDVGGGSTDTQYF
>.|.|TRBV5-4|TRBJ2-7
TGTGCCAGCAGCTTAATGGCACCTCCCTACGAGCAGTACTTC
CASSLMAPPYEQYF
>once|.|TRBV11-1|TRBJ2-7
TGTGCCAGCAGCTTAGCTCGGGACCGTTGGCCCTACGAGCAGTACTTC
CASSLARDRWPYEQYF
>.|.|TRBV5-5|TRBJ2-1
TGTGCCAGCAGCTTAAAGCTGGTTCTAGGGGAGGCCCCAGGCAATGAGCAGTTCTTC
CASSLKLVLGEAPGNEQFF
>.|.|TRBV7-2|TRBJ2-1
TGTGCCTCCACCCTAGCAAGCAATGAGCAGTTCTTC
CASTLASNEQFF
>.|TRBD1|TRBV7-8|TRBJ1-5
TGTGCCAGCAGCTTAGTAGGGGGGACAGGCCGCAATCAGCCCCAGCATTTT
CASSLVGGTGRNQPQHF
>.|.|TRBV28|TRBJ2-7
TGTGCCAGCAGCTGGACAGTCGAGCAGTACTTC
CASSWTVEQYF
>.|TRBD2|TRBV7-2|TRBJ2-1
TGTGCCAGCAGCTTACTATGGACTAGCGGGAGACAATGGCTCAATGAGCAGTTCTTC
CASSLLWTSGRQWLNEQFF
>.|.|TRBV19|TRBJ1-4
TGTGCCCCCCGTAATCAACCGGGGGAAAAACTGTTTTTT
CAPRNQPGEKLFF
>.|TRBD2|TRBV14|TRBJ2-5
TGTGCCAGCAGCCAAGAATGGACTAGGGCTCAAGAGACCCAGTACTTC
CASSQEWTRAQETQYF
>.|.|TRBV5-6|TRBJ2-7
TGTGCCAGCAGCTTGGGGCGTTGGTATGGCGAGCAGTACTTC
CASSLGRWYGEQYF
>.|.|TRBV19|TRBJ2-1
TGTGCCAGTAGTAGGGGTGGCTCCTACAATGAGCAGTTCTTC
CASSRGGSYNEQFF
>once|.|TRBV10-3|TRBJ2-2
TGTGCCATCAGGCTGGACAGCTCCTCACCGAACACCGGGGAGCTGTTTTTT
CAIRLDSSSPNTGELFF
>.|.|TRBV18|TRBJ2-2
TGTGCCAGCTCACCTAACACCGGGGAGCTGTTTTTT
CASSPNTGELFF
>.|TRBD1|TRBV5-1|TRBJ1-4
TGCGCCAGCAGCTTGGACAGGGGGAACGAAAAACTGTTTTTT
CASSLDRGNEKLFF
>.|.|TRBV5-5|TRBJ2-1
TGTGCCAGCAGCTTGGAGCCCTTCAATGAGCAGTTCTTC
CASSLEPFNEQFF
>.|TRBD1|TRBV5-1|TRBJ2-7
TGCGCCAGCAGGGAGTCGGGACAGGTGACCTACGAGCAGTACTTC
CASRESGQVTYEQYF
>.|TRBD2|TRBV11-3|TRBJ2-1
TGTGCCAGCAGCGCAGGACTAGCGGGAGGGTATGAGCAGTTCTTC
CASSAGLAGGYEQFF
>.|TRBD1|TRBV5-6|TRBJ1-2
TGTGCCAGCAGCCCCGGACAGGGACATGGCTACACCTTC
CASSPGQGHGYTF
>once|TRBD2|TRBV28|TRBJ2-1
TGTGCCAGCAGTTTCCCCCTCGGGCTAGCGGGATCTGAGCAGTTCTTC
CASSFPLGLAGSEQFF
>.|.|TRBV9|TRBJ2-5
TGTGCCAGCAGCGTAGTTGGAGATTGGGAGACCCAGTACTTC
CASSVVGDWETQYF
>few|.|TRBV9|TRBJ2-7
TGTGCCAGCAGCGCCCTAGCGACCTCCTACGAGCAGTACTTC
CASSALATSYEQYF
>.|.|TRBV9|TRBJ2-7
TGTGCCAGCAGCGTAGACAGCTCCTACGAGCAGTACTTC
CASSVDSSYEQYF
>.|.|TRBV20-1|TRBJ2-5
TGCAGTGTTGTTAGCTCGGAGACCCAGTACTTC
CSVVSSETQYF
>.|TRBD1|TRBV28|TRBJ1-5
TGTGCCAGCAGTTCCCCGGGACAGGGGCTTCTTGGCAATCAGCCCCAGCATTTT
CASSSPGQGLLGNQPQHF
>.|.|TRBV5-4|TRBJ2-5
TGTGCCAGCAGCGCGAGCGCATTAGAAGAGACCCAGTACTTC
CASSASALEETQYF
>.|.|TRBV12-5|TRBJ1-4
TGTGCTAGTGGTTTAGGTCTAGCAACTAATGAAAAACTGTTTTTT
CASGLGLATNEKLFF
>.|.|TRBV5-1|TRBJ2-5
TGCGCCAGCGGGGGCGGTCGGAGAAGCGGGACGTACCAAGAGACCCAGTACTTC
CASGGGRRSGTYQETQYF